This TCR beta chain was sequenced during a study of T cell responses to AZD1222 COVID-19 vaccine. To note about this clone: A junction end diverges from the germline sequence, so it may reflect a read error.

The CDR3 sequence is 15 residues long. In germline, CDR1 is SQVTM, CDR2 ANQGSEA. Some clones are missing from TCRdb's copy, which holds only in-frame ones; the method was immunoSEQ multiplex PCR. There are about 200,000 clones in the sample; about 89% occur only once, and 3% to 4% lies in the top ten. This sequence originates from an adult who received the AZD1222 COVID-19 vaccine. Sequencing used peripheral blood, obtained 28 days after the second AZD1222 dose. The chain recombines TRBV29-1 with TRBJ2-3, with 11 nucleotides matching TRBD2. The CDR3 loop reads CSVEGTSGVTDTQYF. CDR3 DNA: TGCAGCGTGGAAGGGACTAGCGGTGTCACAGATACGCAGTATTTT.